The clone carrying this T cell receptor beta chain has just one count. What it recognizes is unknown. The record originates from a study of vaccination effects on CD4 cells after COVID-19. Across the whole study: Two doses of BNT162b2 or mRNA-1273 vaccine were administered to participants.

Study results and caveats: Convalescent patients in the study were few, and early post-infection timepoints were absent.

Here immunoSEQ multiplex PCR was the method, and the copy in TCRdb shows in-frame clones only, minus some. Of roughly 73,000 clones in the sample, 65% to 85% were seen once. Antigen-specific CD4+ T cells were expanded with viral peptide pools in the ViraFEST assay before sequencing. Upon completion of 10 to 11 days in culture, CD4+ T cells were isolated. The infection with SARS-CoV-2 (confirmed by PCR) occurred in this person between March and December 2020. A few million PBMC were seeded per well and grown in the presence of 9 to 10 IU/ml IL-2 and 8 to 10 ug/ml peptides. As the negative control culture, an HIV-1 Nef peptide pool was included. This specimen was CD4+ T cells from PBMCs cultured with HIV peptides, taken before COVID-19 vaccination. The subset is: HIV-1 Nef peptide pool negative control/reference culture. The clonotype was recovered from a human donor who had a prior SARS-CoV-2 infection.

The CDR3 region has the DNA TGCGCCAGCAGCTTTGGCCGTGGGACAAGCACAGATACGCAGTATTTT. Its translation: CASSFGRGTSTDTQYF. V is TRBV5-1 and J is TRBJ2-3; TRBD1 is a possible D gene (6 bases). The V and J ends lost 2 bases and 0 bases respectively, with 13 bases between them. The CDR3 loop spans 16 amino acids. CDR1 and CDR2 from the germline V gene are SGHRS and YFSETQ.